This entry describes one T cell receptor beta chain. This clonotype was seen a handful of times. This clone's antigen is unknown. Base qualities are not at hand, and no much larger clone is one base apart. The treatment or condition label, read with the paper, signifies: in vitro stimulation with specific CMV peptide epitopes to enrich CMV-specific T cells. This specimen belongs to a study of T cell repertoires in cytomegalovirus infection (dated by TCRdb to the late 2010s). Regarding the study in general: The peptide stimulations were aimed at well-studied HLA-B-restricted epitopes as well as recently identified HLA-C-restricted CMV epitopes, whose presentation resists viral immunomodulation. Donor HLA type was relevant to the analysis, as public TCR beta signatures indicated carriage of CMV infection together with the matching HLA type. Overall study outcomes, separate from this receptor: The ex vivo response was dominated by HLA-C-restricted CMV-specific TCR beta clonotypes, which also provided the single most frequent clonotype in two of eight donors. In both this cohort and an independent roughly 330-donor cohort, the cumulative frequency of public TCR beta family members distinguished carriers of CMV infection plus the relevant HLA type.

This sample was sequenced with an Illumina HiSeq 1500. Using fastp trimming at Q25 and MiXCR clonotype assembly, TCRdb reanalyzed the public sequencing data and kept in-frame beta chains. One record per CDR3 amino acid sequence lists the most common genes and DNA. The sample table holds about 920,000 distinct CDR3 sequences, of which less than 40% were seen once. More than 12% of the sample belongs to the ten largest clones. The germline V gene provides CDR1 SGHNT and CDR2 YENEEA. The CDR3 starts with the cysteine, ends with the phenylalanine, and has 15 residues. Of the read, only the CDR3 DNA is kept; its 45 bases are in frame from base 1. Between the V and J ends, shortened by 3 bases and 4 bases respectively, the junction contains 13 bases.

The V and J segments used are TRBV11-3 and TRBJ2-1; a tentative D match to TRBD2 spans 5 bases. The sample in question was cultured CD8+ T cells from PBMCs, obtained from culture after CMV antigen stimulation. This clonotype was obtained from a human donor in good health (CMV status not recorded). Some clones in this sample may be carry-over from other donors' samples. At the DNA level, the sequence is TGTGCCAGCAGCTTCTCGGGATCATTATACAATGAGCAGTTCTTC. This translates into CASSFSGSLYNEQFF.